This T cell receptor beta chain emerged from a study of blood T cell repertoires in COVID-19. Germline CDR1 reads SEHNR; CDR2 reads FQNEAQ (reference sequence). The CDR3 spans 16 residues. The ends were cut back, 5 bases at V and 2 bases at J, with 18 bases in the middle. Some clones are missing from TCRdb's copy, which holds only in-frame ones; the method was immunoSEQ multiplex PCR. There are 240,000 or so clones in the sample; around 84% occur only once, and around 3.4% lies in the top ten. This clone occurred a few times. This chain connects TRBV7-9 to TRBJ2-5, with a possible D match to TRBD1 (6 bases). The receptor was isolated from a woman aged 18-29 years with acute or convalescent COVID-19. The specimen was peripheral blood. CDR3 sequence: CASSPGDIPKQETQYF. The CDR3 DNA is TGTGCCAGCAGCCCAGGGGACATACCGAAGCAAGAGACCCAGTACTTC.